This passage covers 6 T cell receptor beta chains from one sample sequenced in a study of T cell responses to AZD1222 COVID-19 vaccine. The repertoire was sequenced with immunoSEQ multiplex PCR; TCRdb's copy has only in-frame clones and lacks some. The top ten hold about 8.4% of the sample, which has about 94,000 clones, 90% seen once. Sequences were derived from peripheral blood, sampled on day 0 of AZD1222 vaccination. The receptors were gathered from an adult in good health.

This chain uses TRBV27 with TRBJ2-2, with 13 bases lining up with TRBD2. The CDR3 runs to 15 residues. Trimming cost V 6 bases and J 7 bases; bases outside gene matches: 5. Germline CDR1 MNHEY, CDR2 SMNVEV (reference sequence). Written as DNA, the CDR3 is TGTGCCAGCAGCTGGACTAGCGGGGGCGGCGGGGAGCTGTTTTTT. Its translation: CASSWTSGGGGELFF.

The chain couples TRBV7-9 to TRBJ1-1; D gene uncertain. CDR1 is SEHNR, CDR2 FQNEAQ, per germline (reference sequence). The CDR3 has 15 amino acids. V was shortened by 4 bases and J by 2 bases, with 14 bases between the two germline ends. CDR3 in amino acids: CASSSGSRKNTEAFF. CDR3 DNA: TGTGCCAGCAGCTCGGGGTCGCGAAAAAACACTGAAGCTTTCTTT. Drawing the rest from reference TRBV7-9 and TRBJ1-1, the complete variable domain is DTGVSQNPRHKITKRGQNVTFRCDPISEHNRLYWYRQTLGQGPEFLTYFQNEAQLEKSRLLSDRFSAERPKGSFSTLEIQRTEQGDSAMYLCASSSGSRKNTEAFFGQGTRLTVV.

This chain connects TRBV21-1 to TRBJ1-2; the table's D call, TRBD1, has no DNA check behind it. TRBV21-1 has pseudogene status. The CDR3 sequence is 11 residues long. The CDR3 region has the DNA TGTGCCACCCAGCCAGGATCAGGGGAAACCTTC. Translated: CATQPGSGETF.

The chain is built from TRBV2 and TRBJ1-5; the match to TRBD1 covers 7 bases. This CDR3 is built from 15 residues. Germline loops: CDR1 SNHLY, CDR2 FYNNEI. V lost 8 bases and J lost 0; bases outside the gene matches: 7. In DNA, the CDR3 is TGTGCCAGCGGGTCAGGGACAGTTAGCAATCAGCCCCAGCATTTT. Its protein product is CASGSGTVSNQPQHF.

The chain has TRBV5-1 and TRBJ2-7, with D possibly being TRBD1 (6 bases). The CDR3 is 14 amino acids. The V end was cut by 0 bases, the J end by 2 bases, with 9 bases between. Germline values: CDR1 SGHRS, CDR2 YFSETQ. The CDR3, as DNA: TGCGCCAGCAGCTTGGGGACAGAAACCTACGAGCAGTACTTC. This codes for CASSLGTETYEQYF.

The V and J genes are TRBV4-3 and TRBJ2-7; D may be TRBD2 (5 bases). This CDR3 has 14 amino acids. Germline V lookup: CDR1 LGHNA, CDR2 YSLEER. Between the trimmed V and J ends, which lost 2 bases and 3 bases, there was a span of 11 bases. CDR3 amino acids: CASSQFPGNYEQYF. CDR3 nucleotide sequence: TGCGCCAGCAGCCAATTCCCGGGAAACTACGAGCAGTACTTC.